The clone carrying this TCR beta chain came up a few times. This specimen belongs to a study of identical twins. TCRdb reprocessed the 5' RACE reads with MiXCR, giving one entry per CDR3 protein. Among 1.5 million to 2 million distinct CDR3 sequences listed, around a third were seen once. The CDR3 sequence is 16 residues long. V lost 2 bases and J 10 bases, leaving 23 bases between the germline ends. From germline, CDR1 is MNHEY and CDR2 SVGAGI. Sequences were obtained from cord blood. This sequence joins TRBV6-5 and TRBJ1-2; D might be TRBD1 (5 bases). The sequence was collected from a newborn girl in good health. The DNA for the CDR3 is TGTGCCAGCAGTTACGGAGGACGGGACGTGGCTTGCGACTACACCTTC. Encoded protein: CASSYGGRDVACDYTF.